The 24 T cell receptor beta chains given below trace back to one sample, sequenced in a study of blood T cell repertoires in COVID-19. Clones were read by immunoSEQ multiplex PCR, and TCRdb kept only the in-frame ones, dropping some. The data hold roughly 160,000 clones, with 82% observed a single time. The sample taken for sequencing was peripheral blood. These TCRs come from a woman older than 75 with active or convalescent COVID-19.

The chain uses TRBV10-1 and TRBJ2-3; the match to TRBD2 covers 8 bases. Germline assignment: CDR1 WNHNN and CDR2 SYGVQD (reference sequence). The V segment lost 5 bases and the J segment 1 base; nucleotides outside the gene matches: 5. There are 15 residues in the CDR3. The CDR3 sequence is CASSFSGEGTDTQYF. The CDR3 DNA reads as TGCGCCAGCAGTTTTAGCGGGGAAGGCACAGATACGCAGTATTTT.

The chain couples TRBV9 to TRBJ1-2; D perhaps matches TRBD1 (5 bases). The germline gives CDR1 SGDLS, CDR2 YYNGEE. V was pared by 3 bases and J by 8 bases, with 17 bases between. The CDR3 length is 14 residues. DNA for the CDR3: TGTGCCAGCAGCGCCCCCGGGGGTAAAGGGGGCTACACCTTC. Translated, it gives CASSAPGGKGGYTF.

The sample holds one count of this clone. The V call is TRBV5-4, the J call TRBJ2-1, with a tentative D call TRBD2 (6 bases). This CDR3 comprises 16 residues. V gave up 4 bases and J gave up 2 bases, with 16 bases separating them. Germline loops: CDR1 SGHNT, CDR2 YYREEE (reference sequence). In DNA form, the CDR3 reads TGTGCCAGCAGCCCCCGTGATAGCGGCGCCTACAATGAGCAGTTCTTC. It codes for CASSPRDSGAYNEQFF.

This clone has a handful of counts. The CDR3 loop is CSAPTGEQETQYF. The CDR3 DNA follows: TGCAGCGCCCCGACAGGGGAACAAGAGACCCAGTACTTC. V usage is TRBV29-1 and J usage is TRBJ2-5; 8 nucleotides agree with TRBD1. Losses at the gene ends were 7 bases for V and 2 bases for J; bases not matched to a gene: 6. This CDR3 comprises 13 residues. Germline V lookup: CDR1 SQVTM, CDR2 ANQGSEA.

Only one count was recorded for this clone. V gene TRBV18 combines with J gene TRBJ1-4; 7 bases map to TRBD1. This CDR3 comprises 16 residues. Germline assignment: CDR1 KGHSH and CDR2 LQKENI. With 5 bases clipped from V and 4 bases from J, the junction kept 10 bases outside the gene matches. DNA of the CDR3: TGTGCCAGCTCATTCTCGTCGGGACAGATTAATGAAAAACTGTTTTTT. Its protein is CASSFSSGQINEKLFF.

The chain joins TRBV9 to TRBJ1-4, with 7 bases fitting TRBD1. The CDR3 runs to 15 residues. V lost 4 bases, J lost 1 base, and 4 bases stayed unmatched. Looked up from germline, CDR1 is SGDLS and CDR2 is YYNGEE. The CDR3 coding sequence is TGTGCCAGCAGCCCCCGACAGGGAACTAATGAAAAACTGTTTTTT. Protein: CASSPRQGTNEKLFF. Full variable domain (remainder filled in from reference TRBV9 and TRBJ1-4): DSGVTQTPKHLITATGQRVTLRCSPRSGDLSVYWYQQSLDQGLQFLIQYYNGEERAKGNILERFSAQQFPDLHSELNLSSLELGDSALYFCASSPRQGTNEKLFFGSGTQLSVL.

The J gene is TRBJ1-2, the V gene TRBV3-1 (or the pseudogene TRBV3-2); unclear D gene. Germline CDR1 and CDR2: LGHDT and YNNKEL (reference sequence). The ends were cut back, 0 bases at V and 8 bases at J, with 16 bases in the middle. This CDR3 comprises 15 residues. CDR3 DNA sequence: TGTGCCAGCAGCCAAGATTTATCGGCCGCAGGCGGCTACACCTTC. Encoded protein: CASSQDLSAAGGYTF.

This chain joins TRBV10-2 and TRBJ2-5, with unresolved D. The length of the CDR3 is 14 residues. V lost 0 bases, J lost 5 bases, and 10 bases lay in between. CDR1 is WSHSY, CDR2 SAAADI, per germline. The CDR3 here is CASSESSLEETQYF. The CDR3 DNA reads TGCGCCAGCAGTGAGTCTTCGCTGGAGGAGACCCAGTACTTC.

V is TRBV10-3 and J is TRBJ1-6, with 7 bases aligning to TRBD1. CDR1 and CDR2 (germline): ENHRY, SYGVKD. This CDR3 region has 14 residues. V lost 6 bases and J lost 10; bases outside the gene matches: 9. CDR3 DNA: TGTGCCATCAGACCAGGACAGGTTGAATCACCCCTCCACTTT. As protein: CAIRPGQVESPLHF.

This clone was observed a few times. The chain links TRBV4-1 to TRBJ2-1, with 7 bases lining up with TRBD2. CDR3 length: 13 residues. CDR1 MGHRA and CDR2 YSYEKL come from the germline V gene. Trimming at V came to 6 bases and at J to 7 bases, leaving 6 bases not matched to a gene. CDR3 coding DNA: TGCGCCAGCAGACCCGTGGGGGGGAATGAGCAGTTCTTC. Its translation: CASRPVGGNEQFF.

The J gene is TRBJ1-4, the V gene TRBV30; the D gene is possibly TRBD1 (6 bases). Germline CDR1 GTSNPN, CDR2 SVGIG (reference sequence). Trimming took off 2 bases at V and 7 bases at J, with 20 bases between the two ends. The CDR3 is made up of 16 amino acids. CDR3 in DNA: TGTGCCTGGAGTAGTGGGAGCTTTGGGACATCTGAAAAACTGTTTTTT. Translating gives CAWSSGSFGTSEKLFF.

The CDR3 is CASSDTGKGRSPLHF. The DNA of the CDR3 is TGTGCCAGCAGTGACACAGGGAAGGGAAGGTCACCCCTCCACTTT. The chain uses TRBV25-1 and TRBJ1-6; possibly TRBD1 for D (6 bases). The CDR3 totals 15 residues. Trimming took off 3 bases at V and 10 bases at J, with 16 bases between the two ends. Germline CDR1 and CDR2: MGHDK and SYGVNS.

V and J are TRBV24-1 and TRBJ2-7, with 9 bases aligning to TRBD2. This CDR3 spans 15 amino acids. CDR1 is KGHDR and CDR2 is SFDVKD in the germline V gene. The junction had 3 bases not matched to a gene; V was cut back by 4 bases and J by 0 bases. The CDR3 nucleotides read TGTGCCACCAGTGACCCGACTAGCGGCTCCTACGAGCAGTACTTC. Its translation is CATSDPTSGSYEQYF.

This chain uses TRBV10-3 with TRBJ1-1, with 7 bases fitting TRBD1. The V and J ends lost 7 bases and 1 base, in that order; junction bases with no gene match: 9. Germline CDR1 and CDR2: ENHRY and SYGVKD. The length of the CDR3 is 15 residues. CDR3 in DNA: TGTGCCATCAATGGGCCGGGACAGAGGAACACTGAAGCTTTCTTT. Translating it yields CAINGPGQRNTEAFF.

This chain joins TRBV18 and TRBJ1-2, with 8 bases that match TRBD1. The CDR3 is 14 amino acids. V was pared by 3 bases and J by 8 bases, with 8 bases of the junction left unmatched. CDR1 KGHSH and CDR2 LQKENI come from the germline V gene. CDR3 coding DNA: TGTGCCAGCTCACCTACAGGGGGAGAAGGGGGCTACACCTTC. Protein: CASSPTGGEGGYTF. The complete variable domain, with remaining parts taken from reference TRBV18 and TRBJ1-2, reads NAGVMQNPRHLVRRRGQEARLRCSPMKGHSHVYWYRQLPEEGLKFMVYLQKENIIDESGMPKERFSAEFPKEGPSILRIQQVVRGDSAAYFCASSPTGGEGGYTFGSGTRLTVV.

In DNA, the CDR3 is TGTGCCAGCAGTGAACGGGGGGGGATGGTCGCTGAAGCTTTCTTT. Protein product: CASSERGGMVAEAFF. The rearrangement links TRBV6-1 to TRBJ1-1, with a tentative D call TRBD1 (5 bases). CDR1 MNHNS and CDR2 SASEGT come from the germline V gene. This CDR3 has 15 residues. V was cut by 2 bases and J by 6 bases, with 16 bases left in between.

This clone was observed a few times. V is TRBV5-1 and J is TRBJ2-5; TRBD2 agrees at 8 bases. Germline V gene lookup returns CDR1 SGHRS and CDR2 YFSETQ. This CDR3 has 15 residues. J was trimmed by 2 bases and V by 1 base; bases with no gene match: 4. The CDR3 nucleotides read TGCGCCAGCAGCTTGATACAGCGGGAGCAAGAGACCCAGTACTTC. Amino acids: CASSLIQREQETQYF.

This clone was observed a few times. The sample holds other DNA sequences that translate to the same CDR3. This chain uses TRBV6-6 with TRBJ2-1; no definite D call. Trimming removed 0 bases from V and 4 bases from J, with 7 bases in between. CDR1 is MNHNY and CDR2 is SVGAGI in the germline V gene (reference sequence). CDR3 length: 14 residues. CDR3 nucleotide sequence: TGTGCCAGCAGTTACTCCCGGGTTTACAATGAGCAGTTCTTC. It encodes CASSYSRVYNEQFF.

This chain joins TRBV5-1 and TRBJ1-2; D might be TRBD1 (5 bases). The germline CDR1 and CDR2 sequences are SGHRS and YFSETQ. This CDR3 has 14 amino acids. Trimming left V 2 bases short and J 4 bases short, with 12 bases between. The CDR3 DNA sequence: TGCGCCAGCAGCTTAGGGCAGGGCGTCTATGGCTACACCTTC. Encoded protein: CASSLGQGVYGYTF.

J is TRBJ1-5 and V is TRBV7-2; no definite D call. There are 15 residues in the CDR3. Germline CDR1 and CDR2: SGHTA and FQGNSA. The V gene lost 2 bases and the J gene lost 0 bases, with 8 bases spanning the gap. The CDR3 DNA is TGTGCCAGCAGCTTACTCTCCAGTAGCAATCAGCCCCAGCATTTT. As protein: CASSLLSSSNQPQHF.

On this clone: An end of the junction differs from the germline gene, which may be a read error. Other DNA sequences within the sample encode an identical CDR3. The V and J genes are TRBV29-1 and TRBJ1-1; 7 bases are a match to TRBD1. This CDR3 is 13 amino acids long. CDR1 is SQVTM, CDR2 ANQGSEA, per germline. The CDR3 loop is CSASQGTNTEAFF. The CDR3 nucleotides read TGCAGCGCCTCACAGGGGACGAACACTGAAGCTTTTTTT.

The chain has TRBV5-1 and TRBJ1-6, with D perhaps matching TRBD1 (6 bases). Germline values: CDR1 SGHRS, CDR2 YFSETQ. V was pared by 4 bases and J by 5 bases, with 16 bases between. This CDR3 spans 16 amino acids. The CDR3 DNA follows: TGCGCCAGCAGCCTACGACCCGGGACAAATAATTCACCCCTCCACTTT. Translating it yields CASSLRPGTNNSPLHF.

This clone has just a few counts. The chain joins TRBV28 to TRBJ1-1; no firm D call. CDR3 length: 14 residues. V lost 4 bases to trimming and J lost 2 bases, with 11 bases between them. Per germline, CDR1 MDHEN and CDR2 SYDVKM. CDR3: CASSSFSVNTEAFF. Written as DNA, the CDR3 is TGTGCCAGCAGTTCCTTCTCAGTTAACACTGAAGCTTTCTTT.

The chain uses TRBV5-4 and TRBJ1-1; 8 nucleotides align to TRBD1. The CDR3 sequence is 15 residues long. V lost 0 bases and J lost 4; bases outside the gene matches: 5. CDR1 is SGHNT and CDR2 is YYREEE in the germline V gene (reference sequence). The DNA of the CDR3 is TGTGCCAGCAGCTTGGGGCAGGGGGCAGTCACTGAAGCTTTCTTT. It is translated as CASSLGQGAVTEAFF.